This is a list of T cell receptor beta chains from one sample in a study of shared clonotypes between healthy human individuals. Some clones are missing from TCRdb's copy, which holds only in-frame ones; the method was immunoSEQ multiplex PCR. The sample has 2 million to 3 million clones, 93% seen once. The sequenced sample was naive CD4+ T cells from PBMCs. The receptors were gathered from a man between 18 and 35 years old in good health. Some clones in this sample may be carry-over from other donors' samples. Each CDR3 is given with its conserved first and last residue. A D gene is named only where the DNA matches it firmly. Size is omitted from some rows. Given values are once, few, many or a class for expanded clones.

D gene	CDR3 length	V gene	J gene	clone size	CDR3 DNA	CDR3 protein
NA	16	TRBV5-1	TRBJ2-2	NA	TGCGCCAGCAGCTTGAATCCCAGGGGCCATGTCGGGGAGCTGTTTTTT	CASSLNPRGHVGELFF
NA	16	TRBV27	TRBJ2-5	NA	TGTGCCAGCAGTCCTATATGGACAGACATGGGGGAGACCCAGTACTTC	CASSPIWTDMGETQYF
NA	12	TRBV2	TRBJ2-3	NA	TGTGCCAGCAGTGAAAGGGGAAATACGCAGTATTTT	CASSERGNTQYF
NA	13	TRBV6-1	TRBJ2-5	NA	TGTGCCAGCAGCAGCCTGGAGTTAGGGACCCAGTACTTC	CASSSLELGTQYF
TRBD1	13	TRBV6-1	TRBJ1-5	few	TGTGCCAGCAGTGGGACAGGGAACCAGCCCCAGCATTTT	CASSGTGNQPQHF
NA	13	TRBV19	TRBJ2-3	NA	TGTGCCAGTAGGGAACTTGGCACAGATACGCAGTATTTT	CASRELGTDTQYF
NA	17	TRBV28	TRBJ2-1	NA	TGTGCCAGCAGTTTTGCCCATGCAGCAATCTCCTACAATGAGCAGTTCTTC	CASSFAHAAISYNEQFF
TRBD2	15	TRBV7-2	TRBJ2-5	NA	TGTGCCAGCAGCCCTCTAGCGGGCCCTCAAGAGACCCAGTACTTC	CASSPLAGPQETQYF
NA	19	TRBV11-2	TRBJ2-2	NA	TGTGCCAGCACGGTTATTTCCGGGACTCCCCAACCGAACACCGGGGAGCTGTTTTTT	CASTVISGTPQPNTGELFF
NA	14	TRBV6-5	TRBJ2-7	NA	TGTGCCAGCAGATCCAATAGCGTATCGGGGGAGCAGTACTTC	CASRSNSVSGEQYF
NA	12	TRBV28	TRBJ2-2	NA	TGTGCCAGCACCTTAGGGACCGGGGAGCTGTTTTTT	CASTLGTGELFF
NA	11	TRBV6-5	TRBJ2-5	NA	TGTGCCAGCGGCGCCTACGGGACCCAGTACTTC	CASGAYGTQYF
NA	14	TRBV10-3	TRBJ1-1	NA	TGTGCCATCAGTGACCCTCCGGGACAAATTGAAGCTTTCTTT	CAISDPPGQIEAFF
TRBD1	15	TRBV7-2	TRBJ1-2	NA	TGTGCCAGCAGCTCCCAACAGGGGAGGCAGGGTGGCTACACCTTC	CASSSQQGRQGGYTF
TRBD2	15	TRBV19	TRBJ2-7	NA	TGTGCCAGTAGTATCGTTAGCGGGAGGTCCTACGAGCAGTACTTC	CASSIVSGRSYEQYF
NA	15	TRBV7-9	TRBJ1-3	once	TGTGCCAGCAACGGATACGGCGCCTCTGGAAACACCATATATTTT	CASNGYGASGNTIYF
NA	14	TRBV5-1	TRBJ2-7	NA	TGCGCCAGCAGCTTGGTTAGTGTATCCTACGAGCAGTACTTC	CASSLVSVSYEQYF
TRBD2	13	TRBV29-1	TRBJ2-1	NA	TGCAGCGTTGGGGGGAGGGCCTACAATGAGCAGTTCTTC	CSVGGRAYNEQFF
TRBD2	21	TRBV7-3	TRBJ2-3	NA	TGTGCCAGCAGCTTAAGGGGTAAAACTGGGACTAGCGGGAGTAAAGCAGATACGCAGTATTTT	CASSLRGKTGTSGSKADTQYF
NA	15	TRBV28	TRBJ1-1	NA	TGTGCCAGCAGCTTCCCAACGAGGTTGAACGCTGAAGCTTTCTTT	CASSFPTRLNAEAFF
NA	17	TRBV7-3	TRBJ2-1	NA	TGTGCCAGCAGCTCGCGACTTGCTATCGGGGCCCCCAATGAGCAGTTCTTC	CASSSRLAIGAPNEQFF
TRBD1	16	TRBV18	TRBJ1-1	few	TGTGCCAGCTCACCGGGACAGGGGGGCTGGGACACTGAAGCTTTCTTT	CASSPGQGGWDTEAFF
NA	16	TRBV28	TRBJ1-2	NA	TGTGCCAGCAGTTTATGGGGAGGGGTCCTTAACTATGGCTACACCTTC	CASSLWGGVLNYGYTF
NA	13	TRBV11-2	TRBJ2-1	NA	TGTGCCAGCAGCTTAGGAAACAACAATGAGCAGTTCTTC	CASSLGNNNEQFF
TRBD1	15	TRBV19	TRBJ1-5	NA	TGTGCCAGCACCGGAGACAGGGGAATAGGTCAGCCCCAGCATTTT	CASTGDRGIGQPQHF
NA	14	TRBV11-2	TRBJ1-1	NA	TGTGCCAGCAGCCTTAATCAGGGGAACACTGAAGCTTTCTTT	CASSLNQGNTEAFF
NA	19	TRBV28	TRBJ2-6	NA	TGTGCCAGCAGAGGAGTTGAGCCGCTACTCAGCTCTGGGGCCAACGTCCTGACTTTC	CASRGVEPLLSSGANVLTF
NA	14	TRBV5-1	TRBJ1-2	NA	TGCGCCAGCAGCGGTACAGAGATGGGGTATGGCTACACCTTC	CASSGTEMGYGYTF
TRBD2	16	TRBV4-1	TRBJ2-1	NA	TGCGCCAGCAGCCATGGACTAGCGGGGAGGTACAATGAGCAGTTCTTC	CASSHGLAGRYNEQFF
TRBD1	16	TRBV7-9	TRBJ1-2	NA	TGTGCCAGCAGCTATCGACAGGGGGAATCGGGGAATGGCTACACCTTC	CASSYRQGESGNGYTF
NA	15	TRBV11-2	TRBJ2-1	NA	TGTGCCAGCAGCTTAACCAGTAGCTCCTACAATGAGCAGTTCTTC	CASSLTSSSYNEQFF
NA	15	TRBV18	TRBJ2-5	NA	TGTGCCAGCTCACCACTCATGGACAGCCAAGAGACCCAGTACTTC	CASSPLMDSQETQYF
NA	14	TRBV28	TRBJ1-2	NA	TGTGCCAGCAGTTTAGTCGGGGGAGTTCCTGGCTACACCTTC	CASSLVGGVPGYTF
NA	16	TRBV7-9	TRBJ2-3	NA	TGTGCCAGCAGCACCAATTCCTTCTGGGGCCCAGATACGCAGTATTTT	CASSTNSFWGPDTQYF
NA	13	TRBV4-1	TRBJ2-7	NA	TGCGCCAGCAGCCAAGAAGGCGTTTACGAGCAGTACTTC	CASSQEGVYEQYF
NA	16	TRBV6-5	TRBJ1-3	NA	TGTGCCAGCAGTTTCCTGCCGGGGGGGAGGGGAGACACCATATATTTT	CASSFLPGGRGDTIYF
TRBD2	18	TRBV5-1	TRBJ2-3	NA	TGCGCCAGCAGCCAAAGACTAGCGGGAGGTCTAAGCACAGATACGCAGTATTTT	CASSQRLAGGLSTDTQYF
NA	14	TRBV7-9	TRBJ2-7	NA	TGTGCCAGCAGCTTTGAATTTACAGGCTACGAGCAGTACTTC	CASSFEFTGYEQYF
TRBD2	17	TRBV11-2	TRBJ2-1	once	TGTGCCAGCAGCTCCTCGGGACTAGCGGGCTCCTACAATGAGCAGTTCTTC	CASSSSGLAGSYNEQFF
NA	17	TRBV9	TRBJ2-3	NA	TGTGCCAGCAGCGTCACTTATACTAGCTGGGTCACAGATACGCAGTATTTT	CASSVTYTSWVTDTQYF
NA	15	TRBV9	TRBJ2-1	NA	TGTGCCAGCAGCGTAACCGCGGGATATCGTAATGAGCAGTTCTTC	CASSVTAGYRNEQFF
NA	11	TRBV29-1	TRBJ1-2	NA	TGCAGCGTTGGACAAATAGACGGCTACACCTTC	CSVGQIDGYTF
TRBD1	14	TRBV28	TRBJ2-7	NA	TGTGCCAGCACCGTCGGGGACAGATCCTACGAGCAGTACTTC	CASTVGDRSYEQYF
NA	12	TRBV21-1	TRBJ1-1	NA	TGTGCCAGCATACGATCAACGCCGGTAGCTTTCTTT	CASIRSTPVAFF
NA	15	TRBV7-3	TRBJ2-1	once	TGTGCCAGCAGCCCTCTAGCGCTATCCTACAATGAGCAGTTCTTC	CASSPLALSYNEQFF
TRBD1	14	TRBV2	TRBJ2-2	NA	TGTGCCAGCACCCTCCATGAGGGGGCGGGGGAGCTGTTTTTT	CASTLHEGAGELFF
NA	16	TRBV30	TRBJ2-7	NA	TGTGCCTGGAGTGCCCGGGGAGTACGGTCCTCCTACGAGCAGTACTTC	CAWSARGVRSSYEQYF